A selection of T cell receptor beta chains follows, all from one sample in a study of graft-versus-host responses after intestinal transplantation. These receptors' targets are unknown. Measured with immunoSEQ multiplex PCR; TCRdb has only the in-frame clones, and not every one. In the table there are under 130,000 clones, roughly 93% of which are singletons. The starting material was unstimulated CD8+ T cells sorted from spleen or lymph node cells, obtained before intestinal transplant. The receptors here all came from a human donor who received an intestinal transplant. CDR3s include the opening cysteine and the closing phenylalanine or tryptophan. D genes are given only for firm matches. Size tells how often a clone was seen (once, few, many) or the class of an expanded clone, and some rows leave it out.

v_gene	d_gene	abundance	j_gene	CDR3aa	CDR3nt
TRBV9	-	-	TRBJ2-2	CASSAPGAGNTGELFF	TGTGCCAGCAGCGCCCCTGGCGCGGGGAACACCGGGGAGCTGTTTTTT
TRBV10-2	-	-	TRBJ2-1	CASSRLPTDNEQFF	TGCGCCAGCAGTAGACTCCCTACGGACAATGAGCAGTTCTTC
TRBV6-1	-	-	TRBJ2-1	CASSDTRGHPNEQFF	TGTGCCAGCAGTGATACGCGGGGACACCCCAATGAGCAGTTCTTC
TRBV7-9	TRBD1	-	TRBJ2-7	CASSPGQGFDEQYF	TGTGCCAGCAGCCCTGGACAGGGGTTCGACGAGCAGTACTTC
TRBV7-8	TRBD2	-	TRBJ2-2	CASSPGLAGIGTGELFF	TGTGCCAGCAGCCCAGGACTAGCGGGGATAGGCACCGGGGAGCTGTTTTTT
TRBV30	TRBD2	-	TRBJ2-3	CASSGGGEADTQYF	TGTGCCTCTTCCGGCGGGGGGGAGGCAGATACGCAGTATTTT
TRBV6-1	-	-	TRBJ2-2	CATLAGTGELFF	TGTGCCACCCTGGCCGGGACCGGGGAGCTGTTTTTT
TRBV27	-	-	TRBJ1-5	CASSLTGSHPQHF	TGTGCCAGCAGTTTAACAGGGTCCCACCCCCAGCATTTT
TRBV4-1	TRBD1	-	TRBJ1-4	CASSQSPGTGDEKLFF	TGCGCCAGCAGCCAATCCCCCGGGACAGGAGATGAAAAACTGTTTTTT
TRBV7-2	-	-	TRBJ2-1	CASSFGRPEQFF	TGTGCCAGCAGCTTTGGCCGACCGGAGCAGTTCTTC
TRBV4-1	-	-	TRBJ1-2	CASSQELARGYTF	TGCGCCAGCAGCCAAGAATTAGCTAGAGGCTACACCTTC
TRBV15	-	once	TRBJ2-7	CATSLGSAYEQYF	TGTGCCACCAGCTTGGGATCAGCCTACGAGCAGTACTTC
TRBV5-1	TRBD1	-	TRBJ2-5	CASSAPGTAEETQYF	TGCGCCAGCAGCGCCCCGGGGACAGCCGAAGAGACCCAGTACTTC
TRBV9	TRBD2	-	TRBJ2-3	CASSETGGLGTDTQYF	TGTGCCAGCAGCGAAACGGGGGGGCTGGGCACAGATACGCAGTATTTT
TRBV4-1	-	-	TRBJ2-1	CASSQVHNEQFF	TGCGCCAGCAGCCAAGTCCACAATGAGCAGTTCTTC
TRBV2	-	-	TRBJ2-3	CASPGADTQYF	TGTGCCAGTCCGGGGGCAGATACGCAGTATTTT
TRBV7-9	-	-	TRBJ1-1	CASSSTVLQGSTEAFF	TGTGCCAGCAGCTCTACAGTCTTGCAGGGTTCCACTGAAGCTTTCTTT
TRBV5-1	-	-	TRBJ2-1	CASSLVQGHNEQFF	TGCGCCAGCAGCTTGGTGCAGGGGCACAATGAGCAGTTCTTC
TRBV5-1	-	-	TRBJ1-5	CASSLAGPWGPQHF	TGCGCCAGCAGCTTGGCGGGCCCTTGGGGGCCCCAGCATTTT
TRBV7-6	-	-	TRBJ2-1	CASTTSRSGYNEQFF	TGTGCCAGCACCACAAGTCGGAGCGGCTACAATGAGCAGTTCTTC
TRBV7-9	-	-	TRBJ1-1	CASSLAGGKNTEAFF	TGTGCCAGCAGCTTGGCCGGTGGCAAGAACACTGAAGCTTTCTTT
TRBV4-1	TRBD1	-	TRBJ1-5	CASSQQGALGQPQHF	TGCGCCAGCAGCCAGCAGGGGGCGCTAGGTCAGCCCCAGCATTTT
TRBV6-5	-	-	TRBJ2-7	CASSYDGRPYEQYF	TGTGCCAGCAGTTACGACGGAAGACCCTACGAGCAGTACTTC
TRBV7-6	TRBD2	-	TRBJ2-2	CASSLTSGGTGELFF	TGTGCCAGCAGCTTAACTAGCGGCGGCACCGGGGAGCTGTTTTTT
TRBV11-2	-	-	TRBJ2-1	CASYGAGHYNEQFF	TGTGCCAGCTATGGAGCCGGGCACTACAATGAGCAGTTCTTC
TRBV2	-	-	TRBJ2-1	CASKFHPAGYNEQFF	TGTGCCAGCAAGTTCCATCCGGCTGGATACAATGAGCAGTTCTTC
TRBV6-5	-	-	TRBJ2-7	CASIWAGEQYF	TGTGCCAGCATTTGGGCGGGAGAGCAGTACTTC
TRBV7-9	-	-	TRBJ2-1	CASSPPRDNEQFF	TGTGCCAGCAGCCCCCCCCGTGACAATGAGCAGTTCTTC
TRBV14	-	-	TRBJ1-2	CASSLRTDYGYTF	TGTGCCAGCAGCCTACGGACAGACTATGGCTACACCTTC
TRBV6-5	-	-	TRBJ1-3	CASSQRAGNTIYF	TGTGCCAGCAGTCAGAGGGCCGGAAACACCATATATTTT
TRBV4-1	-	-	TRBJ2-7	CASSHRDRAYEQYF	TGCGCCAGCAGCCACAGGGACCGGGCCTACGAGCAGTACTTC
TRBV5-6	-	-	TRBJ2-7	CASTRRTDSGYEQYF	TGTGCCAGCACCCGCCGGACAGACAGCGGCTACGAGCAGTACTTC
TRBV4-1	-	few	TRBJ1-6	CASSQDRQGGSPLHF	TGCGCCAGCAGCCAAGATCGGCAGGGTGGGTCACCCCTCCACTTT
TRBV27	TRBD1	-	TRBJ1-2	CASSAGQGAYGYTF	TGTGCCAGCAGTGCCGGACAGGGGGCCTATGGCTACACCTTC
TRBV9	TRBD1	-	TRBJ1-6	CASSVAMTGVDSPLHF	TGTGCCAGCAGCGTAGCGATGACAGGGGTCGATTCACCCCTCCACTTT
TRBV27	-	-	TRBJ1-2	CASSLTGLGGYTF	TGTGCCAGCAGTTTAACAGGGTTAGGTGGCTACACCTTC
TRBV4-1	-	-	TRBJ1-4	CASSQASSEKLFF	TGCGCCAGCAGCCAAGCTTCTTCTGAAAAACTGTTTTTT
TRBV27	TRBD2	-	TRBJ2-7	CASSLQGLAGGSSYEQYF	TGTGCCAGCAGTTTACAGGGACTAGCGGGGGGAAGCTCCTACGAGCAGTACTTC
TRBV4-1	TRBD1	-	TRBJ1-2	CASSHSGTGADYGYTF	TGCGCCAGCAGCCATTCCGGGACAGGGGCGGACTATGGCTACACCTTC
TRBV5-1	-	-	TRBJ1-1	CASSLWGAGEAFF	TGCGCCAGCAGCTTGTGGGGGGCCGGTGAAGCTTTCTTT
TRBV7-7	-	-	TRBJ1-6	CASSFGSNSPLHF	TGTGCCAGCAGCTTCGGGTCAAATTCACCCCTCCACTTT